These 23 T cell receptor beta chains originate from one sample sequenced in a study of blood T cells in healthy people across ages. A second PCR of 7 to 11 cycles used a sample-barcoded 5' primer and a J-beta primer mix. TCRdb analysed the 5' RACE reads with MiXCR anew, one entry per CDR3 protein. Found here are over 950,000 distinct CDR3 sequences, more than 30% of them singletons; the top ten hold around 12%. The sequenced material came from blood. Receptors originate from a man younger than 35 in good health.

This clonotype was recorded at least ten times. The chain combines TRBV4-3 with TRBJ2-7; D gene ambiguous. The CDR3 runs to 14 residues. V lost 0 bases to trimming and J lost 0 bases, with 6 bases between them. Germline CDR1 reads LGHNA; CDR2 reads YSLEER. CDR3 DNA sequence: TGCGCCAGCAGCCAAGAAGCCTACTCCTACGAGCAGTACTTC. Translating it yields CASSQEAYSYEQYF.

The chain has TRBV28 and TRBJ1-2; D not resolved. Germline V CDR1 and CDR2: MDHEN, SYDVKM. V was clipped by 6 bases and J by 1 base, with 18 bases between them. The CDR3 totals 16 residues. The CDR3 sequence is CASSLLGGVLNYGYTF. CDR3 in DNA: TGTGCCAGCAGCCTTCTCGGTGGGGTCCTTAACTATGGCTACACCTTC.

This clonotype has more than one count but fewer than ten. The chain links TRBV21-1 to TRBJ1-5. TRBV21-1 is termed a pseudogene. The CDR3 is made up of 14 amino acids. This CDR3 is CASSKVQSNQPQHF. The CDR3 DNA sequence: TGTGCCAGCAGCAAAGTACAGAGCAATCAGCCCCAGCATTTT.

This clonotype was counted a few times. This rearrangement joins TRBV20-1 to TRBJ1-5, with 7 bases identical to TRBD1. CDR3 length equals 14 residues. With V trimmed by 6 bases and J by 0 bases, 5 bases remained unmatched. The germline V gene encodes CDR1 DFQATT and CDR2 SNEGSKA (reference sequence). For the CDR3, the DNA is TGCAGTGCACCCACAGGGGATAGCAATCAGCCCCAGCATTTT. Protein product: CSAPTGDSNQPQHF.

This clonotype was detected ten times or more. V gene TRBV5-4 combines with J gene TRBJ2-5, with D unresolved. The ends were cut back, 0 bases at V and 3 bases at J, with 9 bases in the middle. This CDR3 contains 14 residues. Germline V gene lookup returns CDR1 SGHNT and CDR2 YYREEE (reference sequence). The CDR3 DNA reads TGTGCCAGCAGCTTGGTTGGACGCGAAGAGACCCAGTACTTC. Its translation: CASSLVGREETQYF.

The chain joins TRBV12-5 to TRBJ1-6, with D unclear. This CDR3 has 13 amino acids. The V end was cut by 0 bases, the J end by 10 bases, with 7 bases between. The germline gives CDR1 LGHNT, CDR2 FRNRAP. DNA for the CDR3: TGTGCTAGTGGTTTGGTGGGATTGTCACCCCTCCACTTT. It encodes CASGLVGLSPLHF.

The V gene is TRBV6-6, the J gene TRBJ1-2; D is unclear. The germline gives CDR1 MNHNY, CDR2 SVGAGI (reference sequence). The V end lost 10 bases, the J end lost 7 bases, and 13 bases lay between the germline ends. The length of the CDR3 is 11 residues. CDR3 protein: CATSVTFGYTF. The DNA of the CDR3 is TGTGCCACCAGCGTGACGTTTGGCTACACCTTC.

This clonotype has a handful of counts. The chain joins TRBV6-5 to TRBJ1-4; no clear D. The germline V gene encodes CDR1 MNHEY and CDR2 SVGAGI. With 7 bases removed from V and 8 bases from J, the gap between germline ends came to 11 bases. This CDR3 is 12 amino acids long. Written as DNA, the CDR3 is TGTGCCAGCACCAGAGCGGGGGAAAAACTGTTTTTT. It translates to CASTRAGEKLFF.

This clonotype was found a few times. V usage is TRBV7-9 and J usage is TRBJ1-4; D not resolved. This CDR3 comprises 17 residues. Looked up from germline, CDR1 is SEHNR and CDR2 is FQNEAQ (reference sequence). Between the trimmed V and J ends, which lost 4 bases and 0 bases, there was a span of 15 bases. The CDR3 region is CASSSKRTIATNEKLFF. DNA of the CDR3: TGTGCCAGCAGCTCGAAACGGACTATTGCAACTAATGAAAAACTGTTTTTT.

This clonotype was counted many times. The V gene is TRBV11-2, the J gene TRBJ2-1; TRBD1 might be the D (6 bases). This CDR3 is 15 amino acids long. V lost 3 bases and J lost 1, with 10 bases in between. Germline CDR1 and CDR2: SGHAT and FQNNGV. This CDR3 reads CASSFERGSYNEQFF. Here the CDR3 DNA reads TGTGCCAGCAGCTTTGAGAGGGGGTCCTACAATGAGCAGTTCTTC.

This clonotype was observed a handful of times. The chain links TRBV20-1 to TRBJ2-5, with 8 bases identical to TRBD2. This CDR3 comprises 14 residues. Trimming removed 6 bases from V and 2 bases from J; junction bases left unmatched: 8. The germline V gene has CDR1 DFQATT and CDR2 SNEGSKA (reference sequence). In DNA, the CDR3 is TGCAGTGCCCGATTCAGCGGGAGACAAGAGACCCAGTACTTC. Translated: CSARFSGRQETQYF.

The rearrangement uses TRBV20-1 and TRBJ1-4; TRBD1 might be the D (6 bases). Trimming took 5 bases from V and 4 from J, leaving 17 bases between them. Germline V gene sequence: CDR1 DFQATT, CDR2 SNEGSKA (reference sequence). The length of the CDR3 is 15 residues. This CDR3 reads CSAGKTGRINEKLFF. The CDR3 DNA sequence: TGCAGTGCTGGCAAAACAGGGCGTATTAATGAAAAACTGTTTTTT.

In its sample, this clonotype was seen many times. The chain has TRBV27 and TRBJ2-3; D not certain. Looked up from germline, CDR1 is MNHEY and CDR2 is SMNVEV (reference sequence). Trimming left V 4 bases short and J 5 bases short, with 13 bases between. The CDR3 runs to 14 residues. The DNA of the CDR3 is TGTGCCAGCAGTTCCGCCCGGACGTTAGATACGCAGTATTTT. This codes for CASSSARTLDTQYF.

The chain combines TRBV2 with TRBJ2-5; weak D call: TRBD1 (6 bases). The DNA end lines up better with TRBJ2-1; the J call may be wrong. Germline lookup yields CDR1 SNHLY and CDR2 FYNNEI. This CDR3 comprises 14 residues. The CDR3 coding sequence is TGTGCCAGTACCGACCCACCGGGACAAGAGACCCAGTTCTTC. It translates to CASTDPPGQETQFF.

The chain combines TRBV4-1 with TRBJ2-2; D is possibly TRBD1 or TRBD2 (5 bases each). The V gene's germline CDR1 is MGHRA and CDR2 YSYEKL. This CDR3 has 15 amino acids. The V end lost 1 base, the J end lost 4 bases, and 10 bases lay between the germline ends. The CDR3 DNA sequence: TGCGCCAGCAGCCAAGGAGAGGGGTCCACCGGGGAGCTGTTTTTT. Translating it yields CASSQGEGSTGELFF.

This clonotype was found a few times. V usage is TRBV7-3 and J usage is TRBJ1-2, with TRBD1 matching 9 bases. This CDR3 is built from 18 residues. Germline lookup yields CDR1 SGHTA and CDR2 FQGTGA. The trim removed 5 bases at V and 5 bases at J, leaving 18 bases unmatched. CDR3 nucleotide sequence: TGTGCCAGCAGCCCGATGCCCGGGACAGGGTACGATATTTATGGCTACACCTTC. Translated: CASSPMPGTGYDIYGYTF.

The V call is TRBV2, the J call TRBJ1-5, with D perhaps TRBD1 (6 bases). V gave up 3 bases and J gave up 4 bases, with 13 bases separating them. This CDR3 has 15 amino acids. The germline gives CDR1 SNHLY, CDR2 FYNNEI. Here the CDR3 reads CASSEGQGFNQPQHF. The CDR3 nucleotides read TGTGCCAGCAGTGAGGGGCAGGGGTTTAATCAGCCCCAGCATTTT.

This chain uses TRBV7-2 with TRBJ2-3, with 12 bases fitting TRBD1. This CDR3 is built from 16 residues. J lost 7 bases, V lost 5 bases, and 10 bases had no gene match. Germline CDR1 and CDR2: SGHTA and FQGNSA. CDR3 nucleotide sequence: TGTGCCAGCAGCGGCCCCGGGACAGGGGGCCCAAATACGCAGTATTTT. Translating gives CASSGPGTGGPNTQYF.

This clonotype was found once. This chain uses TRBV12-3 or TRBV12-4 with TRBJ1-4; D might be TRBD1 (6 bases). The CDR3 spans 17 residues. Between the trimmed V and J ends, which lost 6 bases and 0 bases, there was a span of 17 bases. DNA of the CDR3: TGTGCCAGCAGGATGACAGGTGATTTTGCAACTAATGAAAAACTGTTTTTT. It encodes CASRMTGDFATNEKLFF.

This clonotype was seen ten or more times. A read error may produce the germline difference seen at one junction end. The V call is TRBV27, the J call TRBJ2-3; D not resolved. CDR1 and CDR2 from the germline V gene are MNHEY and SMNVEV (reference sequence). The CDR3 loop spans 14 amino acids. The CDR3 coding sequence is TGTGCCACCAGTTCAGCTACTACCCAAGATACGCAGTATTTT. Protein: CATSSATTQDTQYF.

The chain recombines TRBV25-1 with TRBJ1-4; D perhaps matches TRBD1 (5 bases). V was cut by 3 bases and J by 6 bases, with 14 bases left in between. The CDR3 spans 15 residues. Germline V lookup: CDR1 MGHDK, CDR2 SYGVNS. CDR3 amino acids: CASSDYAGIDEKLFF. As DNA, the CDR3 is TGTGCCAGCAGTGACTACGCAGGGATTGATGAAAAACTGTTTTTT.

This chain links TRBV9 with TRBJ2-6; D may be TRBD1 (6 bases). V was trimmed by 0 bases and J by 1 base, leaving 14 bases between them. Germline-derived CDR1 and CDR2 are SGDLS and YYNGEE. The CDR3 is 18 amino acids. CDR3 residues: CASSVGTGQPSGANVLTF. For the CDR3, the DNA is TGTGCCAGCAGCGTAGGTACAGGACAGCCGTCTGGGGCCAACGTCCTGACTTTC.

V usage is TRBV29-1 and J usage is TRBJ1-2, with D possibly being TRBD1 (5 bases). Trimming took 4 bases from V and 5 from J, leaving 14 bases between them. Germline loops: CDR1 SQVTM, CDR2 ANQGSEA. CDR3 length: 13 residues. CDR3: CSVVGAGAYGYTF. In nucleotides, the CDR3 is TGCAGCGTTGTCGGGGCAGGTGCTTATGGCTACACCTTC.